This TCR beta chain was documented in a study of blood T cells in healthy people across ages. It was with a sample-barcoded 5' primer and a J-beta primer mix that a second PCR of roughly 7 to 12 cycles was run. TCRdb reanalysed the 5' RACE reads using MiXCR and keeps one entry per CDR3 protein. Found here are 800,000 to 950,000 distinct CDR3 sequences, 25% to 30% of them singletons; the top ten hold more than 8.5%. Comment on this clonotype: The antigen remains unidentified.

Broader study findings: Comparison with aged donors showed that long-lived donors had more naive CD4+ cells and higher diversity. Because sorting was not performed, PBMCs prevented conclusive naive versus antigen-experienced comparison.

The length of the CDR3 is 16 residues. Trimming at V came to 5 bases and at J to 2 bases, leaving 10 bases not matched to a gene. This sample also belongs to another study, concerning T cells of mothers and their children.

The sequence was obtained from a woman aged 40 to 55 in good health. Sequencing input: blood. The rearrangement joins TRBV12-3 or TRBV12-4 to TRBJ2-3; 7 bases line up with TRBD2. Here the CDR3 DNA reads TGTGCCAGCAGTCCACTGATCGGGGGGTTCACAGATACGCAGTATTTT. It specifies CASSPLIGGFTDTQYF.